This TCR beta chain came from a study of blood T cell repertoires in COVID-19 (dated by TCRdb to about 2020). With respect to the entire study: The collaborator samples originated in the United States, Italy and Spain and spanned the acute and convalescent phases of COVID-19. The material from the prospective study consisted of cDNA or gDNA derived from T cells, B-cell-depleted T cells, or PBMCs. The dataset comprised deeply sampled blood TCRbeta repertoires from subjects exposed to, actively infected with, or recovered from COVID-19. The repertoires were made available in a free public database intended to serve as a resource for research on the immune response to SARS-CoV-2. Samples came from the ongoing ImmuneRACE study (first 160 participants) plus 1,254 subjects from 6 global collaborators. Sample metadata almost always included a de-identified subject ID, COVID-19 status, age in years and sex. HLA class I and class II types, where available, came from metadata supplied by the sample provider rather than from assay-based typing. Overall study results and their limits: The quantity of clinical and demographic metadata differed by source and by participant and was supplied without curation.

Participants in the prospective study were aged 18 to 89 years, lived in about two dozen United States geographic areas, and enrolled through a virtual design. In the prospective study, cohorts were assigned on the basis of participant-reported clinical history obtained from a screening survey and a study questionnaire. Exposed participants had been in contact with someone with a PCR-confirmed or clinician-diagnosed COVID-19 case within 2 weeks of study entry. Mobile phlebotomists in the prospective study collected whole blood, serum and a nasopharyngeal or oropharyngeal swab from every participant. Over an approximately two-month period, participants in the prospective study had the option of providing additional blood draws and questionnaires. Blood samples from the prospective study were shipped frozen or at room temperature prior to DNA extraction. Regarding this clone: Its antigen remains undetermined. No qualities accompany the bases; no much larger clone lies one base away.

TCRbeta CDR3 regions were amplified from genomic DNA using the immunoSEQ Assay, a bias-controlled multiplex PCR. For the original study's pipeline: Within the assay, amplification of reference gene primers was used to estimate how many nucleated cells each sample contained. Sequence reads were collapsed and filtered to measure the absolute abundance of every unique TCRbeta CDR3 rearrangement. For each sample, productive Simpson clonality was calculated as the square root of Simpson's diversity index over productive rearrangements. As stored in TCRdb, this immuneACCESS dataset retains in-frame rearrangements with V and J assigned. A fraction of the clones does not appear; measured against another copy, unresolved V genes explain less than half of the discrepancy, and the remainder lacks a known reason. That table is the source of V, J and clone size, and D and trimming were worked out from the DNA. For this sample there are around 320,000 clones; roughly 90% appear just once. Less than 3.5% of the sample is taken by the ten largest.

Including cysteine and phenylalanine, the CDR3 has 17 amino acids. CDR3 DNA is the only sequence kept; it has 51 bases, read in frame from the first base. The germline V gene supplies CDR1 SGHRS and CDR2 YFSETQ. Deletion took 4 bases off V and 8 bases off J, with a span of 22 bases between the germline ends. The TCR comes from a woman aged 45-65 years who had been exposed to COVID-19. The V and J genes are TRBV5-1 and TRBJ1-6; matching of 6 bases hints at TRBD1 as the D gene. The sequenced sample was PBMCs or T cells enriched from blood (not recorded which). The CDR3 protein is CASSHEPQGSSDSPLHF. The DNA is TGCGCCAGCAGCCACGAACCACAGGGTTCGTCTGATTCACCCCTCCACTTT. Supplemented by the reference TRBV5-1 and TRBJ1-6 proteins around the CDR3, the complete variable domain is KAGVTQTPRYLIKTRGQQVTLSCSPISGHRSVSWYQQTPGQGLQFLFEYFSETQRNKGNFPGRFSGRQFSNSRSEMNVSTLELGDSALYLCASSHEPQGSSDSPLHFGNGTRLTVT.